This is a list of T cell receptor beta chains from one sample in a study of cytomegalovirus exposure and HLA in healthy donors. Assay: immunoSEQ multiplex PCR; the TCRdb copy retains only in-frame clones and omits some. The sample lists fewer than 200,000 clones; about 85% were seen once. The source material was PBMCs. The receptors shown here come from a woman in her fifties or sixties in good health and CMV-seropositive. CDR3s include the opening cysteine and the closing phenylalanine or tryptophan. Each record gives: V gene, D gene, J gene, CDR3 DNA, CDR3 protein. D genes are given only for firm matches.

V: TRBV6-5
D: NA
J: TRBJ2-4
DNA: TGTGCCAGCAGCAGAACTCGGACAGTGCAGTACTTC
CDR3: CASSRTRTVQYF

V: TRBV27
D: NA
J: TRBJ1-1
DNA: TGTGCCAGTCTCGCGGGGATGAACACTGAAGCTTTCTTT
CDR3: CASLAGMNTEAFF

V: TRBV10-3
D: TRBD1
J: TRBJ1-2
DNA: TGTGCCCTCAAGGAGGAGGGGGCAAGGTATGGCTACACCTTC
CDR3: CALKEEGARYGYTF

V: TRBV28
D: TRBD1
J: TRBJ2-4
DNA: TGTGCCAGCGCCCCAGGGGGACAGGCGGGCAAAAACATTCAGTACTTC
CDR3: CASAPGGQAGKNIQYF

V: TRBV6-5
D: TRBD2
J: TRBJ2-7
DNA: TGTGCCAGCCAGCGGGAGGCCACCTACGAGCAGTACTTC
CDR3: CASQREATYEQYF

V: TRBV28
D: NA
J: TRBJ1-5
DNA: TGTGCCAGCCAGGGGTCCAATCAGCCCCAGCATTTT
CDR3: CASQGSNQPQHF

V: TRBV10-1
D: NA
J: TRBJ2-7
DNA: TGCGCCAGCAGAATGGGGCCCTACGAGCAGTACTTC
CDR3: CASRMGPYEQYF

V: TRBV10-3
D: TRBD2
J: TRBJ2-3
DNA: TGTGCCATCAGTGAATCCGGCGGGAGTGTGAGCACAGATACGCAGTATTTT
CDR3: CAISESGGSVSTDTQYF

V: TRBV28
D: TRBD2
J: TRBJ2-2
DNA: TGTGCCAGCAGTTTGTACCCTAGCGGGGACACCGGGGAGCTGTTTTTT
CDR3: CASSLYPSGDTGELFF

V: TRBV5-1
D: TRBD2
J: TRBJ2-1
DNA: TGCGCCAGCTCCGGGCTAGCGGGAGGTAATGAGCAGTTCTTC
CDR3: CASSGLAGGNEQFF

V: TRBV4-1
D: TRBD2
J: TRBJ2-7
DNA: TGCGCCAGCAGCCAACTCCCCGGGAGGGTATACGAGCAGTACTTC
CDR3: CASSQLPGRVYEQYF

V: TRBV7-2
D: TRBD1
J: TRBJ1-5
DNA: TGTGCCAGCAGCCGGACAGGGGGGCATCAGCCCCAGCATTTT
CDR3: CASSRTGGHQPQHF

V: TRBV6-5
D: NA
J: TRBJ1-5
DNA: TGTGCCAGCAGTTACTCGAATTCAGGGCTCAATCAGCCCCAGCATTTT
CDR3: CASSYSNSGLNQPQHF